This T cell receptor (beta chain) was observed in a study of human T cells and chemical hapten exposure. CDR1 SNHLY and CDR2 FYNNEI come from the germline V gene. V lost 0 bases and J lost 4, with 9 bases in between. The CDR3 is 14 residues long. Unique molecular identifiers were attached to individual cDNA molecules within the library. TCRdb fed the reads into MiXCR, producing one record per CDR3 protein. This sample has 100,000 to 150,000 distinct CDR3 sequences, with over 6.5% found just once. Whole blood that had not been fractionated was the source of extracted total RNA. The sample was whole blood. This chain joins TRBV2 and TRBJ1-2; D ambiguous. This sequence originates from a human donor in good health. Some clones in this sample may be carry-over from other donors' samples. The CDR3 spells CASSEAGTVYGYTF. CDR3 bases: TGTGCCAGCAGTGAAGCGGGCACGGTCTATGGCTACACCTTC.